This T cell receptor beta chain stems from a study of identical twins. Germline V CDR1 and CDR2: SGDLS, YYNGEE. The CDR3 length is 13 residues. Trimming took 4 bases from V and 5 from J, leaving 9 bases between them. TCRdb re-called the 5' RACE reads with MiXCR, one entry per CDR3 protein. The sample yields 500,000 or so distinct CDR3 sequences, about 20% seen once. This clonotype turned up a few times. The same sample was also studied in work on T cells expressing NK-cell markers. This second study says: CD3+CD56+NKG2C+, CD3+CD56+NKG2C- and CD3+CD56-NKG2C+ T cells, once sorted, supplied the TCR beta repertoires. Within the sequenced cohort of eight donors, seven exhibited HCMV seropositivity and one was seronegative.

Sequencing was carried out using CD4+ T cells sorted from blood. V and J are TRBV9 and TRBJ2-2; unclear D gene. The sequence derives from a young woman in good health. CDR3 in DNA: TGTGCCAGCAGCAACCCAGTGACCGGGGAGCTGTTTTTT. It codes for CASSNPVTGELFF.